This record covers a single TCR beta chain. Some clones are missing from TCRdb's copy, which holds only in-frame ones; the method was immunoSEQ multiplex PCR. The profile shows 52,000 or so clones, roughly 85% of them singletons. The CDR3 length is 16 residues. Germline V gives CDR1 SGHTS, CDR2 YDEGEE. V lost 4 bases and J lost 1; bases outside the gene matches: 7. The sample originates from a study of blood T cell repertoires in COVID-19. Study context: Specimens from acute and convalescent COVID-19 originated in the United States, Italy and Spain. In each case, the material was cDNA or gDNA derived from T cells, B-cell-depleted T cells, or PBMCs.

This TCR was recovered from a human donor in a cohort sampled during active COVID-19. V is TRBV5-8 and J is TRBJ2-5, with TRBD2 matching over 10 bases. Specimen: peripheral blood. The CDR3 sequence is CASSRTSGTGQETQYF. CDR3 nucleotides: TGTGCCAGCAGCCGAACTAGCGGGACTGGCCAAGAGACCCAGTACTTC.